Listed below are T cell receptor beta chains from one sample, sequenced in a study of T cell repertoires in cytomegalovirus infection. One entry per CDR3 protein, called by TCRdb with MiXCR from the reads. Of roughly 250,000 distinct CDR3 sequences in the sample, approximately 22% were seen once. Sample: CD8+ T cells from PBMCs. The receptors here all came from a human donor in good health (CMV status not recorded). Some clones in this sample may be carry-over from other donors' samples. Both conserved end residues are part of each CDR3. Each record gives: V gene, clone size, J gene, D gene, CDR3 DNA, CDR3 protein. The D gene is left open where the match is weak. The listing skips clone size in some rows; elsewhere it reads once, few, many or a size class.

V: TRBV27; size: NA; J: TRBJ1-5; D: TRBD1; DNA: TGTGCCAGCGGACAGGGCTGGAATCAGCCCCAGCATTTT; CDR3: CASGQGWNQPQHF
V: TRBV9; size: NA; J: TRBJ1-2; D: NA; DNA: TGTGCCAGCAGCGGGGGGGGGCAGCCGGGCTACACCTTC; CDR3: CASSGGGQPGYTF
V: TRBV24-1; size: few; J: TRBJ2-1; D: NA; DNA: TGTGCCACCAGTGATAACCGGGACTACAATGAGCAGTTCTTC; CDR3: CATSDNRDYNEQFF
V: TRBV7-9; size: few; J: TRBJ2-3; D: TRBD2; DNA: TGTGCCAGCAGCCCGGGACTAGCGATAGTAGATACGCAGTATTTT; CDR3: CASSPGLAIVDTQYF
V: TRBV27; size: few; J: TRBJ2-7; D: TRBD2; DNA: TGTGCCAGCAGTCCCAGGACTAGCGGCTACGAGCAGTACTTC; CDR3: CASSPRTSGYEQYF
V: TRBV7-9; size: few; J: TRBJ2-1; D: NA; DNA: TGTGCCAGCAGCCCTCTAGACCATGAGCAGTTCTTC; CDR3: CASSPLDHEQFF
V: TRBV7-2; size: NA; J: TRBJ2-1; D: NA; DNA: TGTGCCAGCAGCTCCACTTATAGTCCGTCCTACAATGAGCAGTTCTTC; CDR3: CASSSTYSPSYNEQFF
V: TRBV7-9; size: NA; J: TRBJ2-5; D: TRBD2; DNA: TGTGCCAGCAGCTTGCGGGGGGCATTCCAAGAGACCCAGTACTTC; CDR3: CASSLRGAFQETQYF
V: TRBV11-2; size: NA; J: TRBJ2-4; D: NA; DNA: TGTGCCAGCAGCTTAGAAGTGGGCCAAACCAAAAACATTCAGTACTTC; CDR3: CASSLEVGQTKNIQYF
V: TRBV6-5; size: many; J: TRBJ2-1; D: NA; DNA: TGTGCCAGCAGTTACTCGAGGGGGGGCTTAGGCAATGAGCAGTTCTTC; CDR3: CASSYSRGGLGNEQFF
V: TRBV20-1; size: NA; J: TRBJ2-4; D: NA; DNA: TGCAGTGCTAGACCTTGGGTCCTTAAGGAGGACATTCAGTACTTC; CDR3: CSARPWVLKEDIQYF
V: TRBV14; size: many; J: TRBJ2-2; D: NA; DNA: TGTGCCAGCAGTCTTAAAGATCGGTTTAACACCGGGGAGCTGTTTTTT; CDR3: CASSLKDRFNTGELFF
V: TRBV10-3; size: NA; J: TRBJ1-1; D: NA; DNA: TGTGCCATCAGTGAGACATGGCAGGTCAACACTGAAGCTTTCTTT; CDR3: CAISETWQVNTEAFF
V: TRBV2; size: few; J: TRBJ1-2; D: NA; DNA: TGTGCCATCCCGCGGGGGCCCTCTTTCTATGGCTACACCTTC; CDR3: CAIPRGPSFYGYTF
V: TRBV7-3; size: many; J: TRBJ1-1; D: TRBD1; DNA: TGTGCCAGCAGCTTATCGGGACAGGGTGCCGAAGCTTTCTTT; CDR3: CASSLSGQGAEAFF
V: TRBV28; size: few; J: TRBJ2-7; D: NA; DNA: TGTGCCAGCAGTTCACGAAGGGGGGGCTCGCAAGCCTACGAGCAGTACTTC; CDR3: CASSSRRGGSQAYEQYF
V: TRBV7-2; size: many; J: TRBJ2-7; D: TRBD1; DNA: TGTGCCAGCAGCCCACGACAGGGCAGCGTATTTTACGAGCAGTACTTC; CDR3: CASSPRQGSVFYEQYF
V: TRBV10-3; size: NA; J: TRBJ1-5; D: NA; DNA: TGTGCCATCAGTGAGGAGTGGAATAGCAATCAGCCCCAGCATTTT; CDR3: CAISEEWNSNQPQHF
V: TRBV2; size: NA; J: TRBJ1-2; D: NA; DNA: TGTGCCAGCAGTGAAGTCGGGCAGGACGTCTATGGCTACACCTTC; CDR3: CASSEVGQDVYGYTF
V: TRBV5-6; size: many; J: TRBJ2-5; D: NA; DNA: TGTGCCAGCAGCTTGTCCGCCGGAGAGACCCAGTACTTC; CDR3: CASSLSAGETQYF
V: TRBV7-8; size: NA; J: TRBJ2-2; D: TRBD2; DNA: TGTACCAGCAGCTCCCCATCCTCCCTAGCGGGGCCCAACACCGGGGAGCTGTTTTTT; CDR3: CTSSSPSSLAGPNTGELFF
V: TRBV7-2; size: many; J: TRBJ2-3; D: TRBD1; DNA: TGTGCCAGCAGCTTTTACAGGGGTGTCACAGATACGCAGTATTTT; CDR3: CASSFYRGVTDTQYF
V: TRBV20-1; size: few; J: TRBJ2-1; D: NA; DNA: TGCAGTGCTAGAGATCGCCAGCGGGGACAAAATGAGCAGTTCTTC; CDR3: CSARDRQRGQNEQFF
V: TRBV4-1; size: NA; J: TRBJ2-3; D: TRBD1; DNA: TGCGCCAGCAGCCTCCAACCAGGGGGATCAGATACTCAGTATTTT; CDR3: CASSLQPGGSDTQYF
V: TRBV28; size: NA; J: TRBJ2-5; D: NA; DNA: TGTGCCAGCAGTTTATTAGGACAGCAAGAGACCCAGTACTTC; CDR3: CASSLLGQQETQYF
V: TRBV13; size: few; J: TRBJ2-7; D: NA; DNA: TGTGCCAGCAGCTACCTAGGCGGAGTCGAGCAGTACTTC; CDR3: CASSYLGGVEQYF
V: TRBV7-8; size: many; J: TRBJ2-7; D: TRBD1; DNA: TGTGCCAGCAGCTCGCCCCATACAGGGGCCTACGAGCAGTACTTC; CDR3: CASSSPHTGAYEQYF
V: TRBV27; size: NA; J: TRBJ2-7; D: NA; DNA: TGTGCCAGCAGTTTATCCCTCTCCTACGAGCAGTACTTC; CDR3: CASSLSLSYEQYF
V: TRBV12-3/TRBV12-4; size: NA; J: TRBJ1-4; D: TRBD1; DNA: TGTGCCAGCAGTTTAGAATCCCAGGCGACACAGGGGCGGGTTGAAAAACTGTTTTTT; CDR3: CASSLESQATQGRVEKLFF
V: TRBV5-4; size: many; J: TRBJ2-1; D: TRBD2; DNA: TGTGCCAGCAGTTACAGCCTAGCCGGGGGGAGCTCCTACAATGAGCAGTTCTTC; CDR3: CASSYSLAGGSSYNEQFF
V: TRBV9; size: few; J: TRBJ2-3; D: NA; DNA: TGTGCCAGCAGCGTAGAACTTATCACAGATACGCAGTATTTT; CDR3: CASSVELITDTQYF
V: TRBV28; size: many; J: TRBJ1-4; D: NA; DNA: TGTGCCAGCAGCCCTATCTCCACTAATGAAAAACTGTTTTTT; CDR3: CASSPISTNEKLFF
V: TRBV7-9; size: NA; J: TRBJ2-1; D: TRBD2; DNA: TGTGCCAGCAGCCCCGCCGGACTAGCGGGGGGGTTGGATGAGCAGTTCTTC; CDR3: CASSPAGLAGGLDEQFF
V: TRBV4-1; size: few; J: TRBJ1-5; D: NA; DNA: TGCGCCAGCAGCCCGCCAGGCAATCAGCCCCAGCATTTT; CDR3: CASSPPGNQPQHF
V: TRBV7-9; size: NA; J: TRBJ2-5; D: NA; DNA: TGTGCCAGCAGCACCCGACTAGAACAAGAGACCCAGTACTTC; CDR3: CASSTRLEQETQYF
V: TRBV5-6; size: NA; J: TRBJ1-6; D: NA; DNA: TGTGCCAGCAGCCCATTCGACTTGACGGAGAATTCACCCCTCCACTTT; CDR3: CASSPFDLTENSPLHF